This T cell receptor (beta chain) was identified in a study of T cells in tuberculosis. The protocol was immunoSEQ multiplex PCR, while the TCRdb copy is restricted to in-frame clones and leaves out a portion. The table records 30,000 to 40,000 clones, 97% of them present only once. This TCR derives from a donor between 10 and 35 years old with latent tuberculosis or without tuberculosis infection. The material sequenced was PBMCs.

The CDR3 region has the DNA TGTGCCAGCAGCCCTAGGGTAGGGGATCAGCCCCAGCATTTT. Amino acids: CASSPRVGDQPQHF. The chain employs TRBV7-7 and TRBJ1-5; possible D gene TRBD1, 5 bases. CDR1 is SSHAT and CDR2 is FNYEAQ in the germline V gene (reference sequence). CDR3 length: 14 amino acids. V was shortened by 5 bases and J by 5 bases, with 13 bases between the two germline ends.